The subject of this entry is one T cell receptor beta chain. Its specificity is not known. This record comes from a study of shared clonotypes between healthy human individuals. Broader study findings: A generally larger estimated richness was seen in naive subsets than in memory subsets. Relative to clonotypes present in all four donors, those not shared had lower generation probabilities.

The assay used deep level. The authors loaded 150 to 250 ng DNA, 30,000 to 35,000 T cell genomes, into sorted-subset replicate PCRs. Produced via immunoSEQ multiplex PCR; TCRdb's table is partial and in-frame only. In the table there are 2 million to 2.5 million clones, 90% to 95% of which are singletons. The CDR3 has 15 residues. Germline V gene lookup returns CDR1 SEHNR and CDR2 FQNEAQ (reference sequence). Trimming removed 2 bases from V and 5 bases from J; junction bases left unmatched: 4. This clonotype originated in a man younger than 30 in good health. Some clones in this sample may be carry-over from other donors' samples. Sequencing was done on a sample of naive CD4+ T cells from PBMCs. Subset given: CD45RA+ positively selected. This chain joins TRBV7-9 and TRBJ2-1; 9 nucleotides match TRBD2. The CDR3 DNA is TGTGCCAGCAGCTTACTGGCTAGCGGGAACAATGAGCAGTTCTTC. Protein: CASSLLASGNNEQFF.